This T cell receptor (beta chain) was sequenced during a study of cytomegalovirus exposure and HLA in healthy donors. Whole-study results and caveats: Most TCR beta V segments were productive about 87% or about 30% of the time in an earlier analysis.

A multiplex PCR was run with 60 Vbeta primers and 13 Jbeta primers. Measured with immunoSEQ multiplex PCR; TCRdb has only the in-frame clones, and not every one. Among some 90,000 clones listed, about 70% were seen once. About this clone: Its antigen is as yet unknown.

The sequenced sample was PBMCs. The origin of this receptor is a woman in her seventies in good health and CMV-seropositive.

As DNA, the CDR3 is TGTGCCTGGAGTGTACGGGAGACCCAGTACTTC. Amino acids: CAWSVRETQYF. The rearrangement uses TRBV30 and TRBJ2-5, with D hard to call. This CDR3 region has 11 residues. The ends were cut back, 0 bases at V and 5 bases at J, with 4 bases in the middle. Germline CDR1 reads GTSNPN; CDR2 reads SVGIG (reference sequence). Supplemented by reference TRBV30 and TRBJ2-5, the full variable domain reads SQTIHQWPATLVQPVGSPLSLECTVEGTSNPNLYWYRQAAGRGLQLLFYSVGIGQISSEVPQNLSASRPQDRQFILSSKKLLLSDSGFYLCAWSVRETQYFGPGTRLLVL.